Below, 20 T cell receptor beta chains from the same sample are listed, as sequenced in a study of synovial regulatory T cells in juvenile arthritis. This table comes from immunoSEQ multiplex PCR, and its TCRdb copy is limited to in-frame clones, with some not included. This sample contains 10,000 or so clones. The sample was Treg cells from blood. Subset in this sample: remaining (HLA-DR-negative) circulating blood Treg cells. Source of these receptors: a donor aged 2-30 years with juvenile idiopathic arthritis.

The chain links TRBV19 to TRBJ2-1; the D call of TRBD2 rests on TCRdb alone, since no DNA is present to check it. Germline V gene sequence: CDR1 LNHDA, CDR2 SQIVND (reference sequence). CDR3 size: 15 residues. No coding sequence is recorded. This chain's CDR3 is CASSIGRGGYNEQFF.

The V and J genes are TRBV16 and TRBJ1-3. The CDR3 extends over 18 amino acids. The record lacks a DNA sequence. CDR1 and CDR2 (germline): KGHSY, FQNENV. CDR3 residues: CASSHPPGPKNSGNTIYF.

The V and J genes are TRBV4-1 and TRBJ1-3. Per the germline V gene, CDR1 is MGHRA and CDR2 is YSYEKL. The length of the CDR3 is 16 residues. There is no recorded DNA. Here the CDR3 reads CASSPPRGRGGNTIYF.

The chain is built from TRBV19 and TRBJ2-3; TCRdb outputs TRBD1, but without DNA this stays unchecked. From germline, CDR1 is LNHDA and CDR2 SQIVND (reference sequence). The CDR3 sequence is 14 residues long. DNA for this receptor is not on file. CDR3: CASRVTGGADTQYF. Variable domain in full (rest from reference TRBV19 and TRBJ2-3): DGGITQSPKYLFRKEGQNVTLSCEQNLNHDAMYWYRQDPGQGLRLIYYSQIVNDFQKGDIAEGYSVSREKKESFPLTVTSAQKNPTAFYLCASRVTGGADTQYFGPGTRLTVL.

The chain combines TRBV9 with TRBJ1-6; the D call of TRBD1 rests on TCRdb alone, since no DNA is present to check it. CDR3 size: 16 residues. The protein alone is recorded here. CDR1 is SGDLS and CDR2 is YYNGEE in the germline V gene. The CDR3 loop is CASSGPTGGGNSPLHF.

This clone counts as medium-sized by frequency. This sequence joins TRBV5-1 and TRBJ1-2; the TCRdb call, TRBD1, lacks DNA for checking. Looked up from germline, CDR1 is SGHRS and CDR2 is YFSETQ. CDR3 size: 14 residues. No DNA is recorded. The CDR3: CASSGVGASYGYTF.

V and J are TRBV18 and TRBJ2-7; checking the TCRdb D call of TRBD2 is not possible without DNA. This CDR3 region has 12 residues. DNA is not on record. Germline V gives CDR1 KGHSH, CDR2 LQKENI. CDR3 region: CASSPIGYEQYF. Using reference TRBV18 and TRBJ2-7 for the parts outside the CDR3, the full variable domain is NAGVMQNPRHLVRRRGQEARLRCSPMKGHSHVYWYRQLPEEGLKFMVYLQKENIIDESGMPKERFSAEFPKEGPSILRIQQVVRGDSAAYFCASSPIGYEQYFGPGTRLTVT.

This chain joins TRBV14 and TRBJ2-3; checking the TCRdb D call of TRBD2 is not possible without DNA. The CDR3 extends over 16 amino acids. No DNA appears here. Germline assignment: CDR1 SGHDN and CDR2 FVKESK. The CDR3 spells CASSQGRLAGDHTQYF.

The gene calls are TRBV6-4 and TRBJ2-3; TCRdb outputs TRBD1, but without DNA this stays unchecked. The CDR3 loop spans 14 amino acids. The record lacks a DNA sequence. Germline V gives CDR1 MRHNA, CDR2 SNTAGT. CDR3 amino acids: CASSPGQGKDTQYF.

The chain is built from TRBV11-2 and TRBJ2-1; the D call of TRBD2 rests on TCRdb alone, since no DNA is present to check it. The CDR3 contains 15 residues. DNA is not on record. Germline-derived CDR1 and CDR2 are SGHAT and FQNNGV. The CDR3 spells CASRLAGMVGNEQFF.

V is TRBV6-1 and J is TRBJ2-7; TCRdb picks TRBD2, but there is no DNA to check that call. Germline lookup yields CDR1 MNHNS and CDR2 SASEGT. The CDR3 length is 15 residues. The DNA is not on file. The CDR3 here is CASSPRAGFSYEQYF.

The chain has TRBV19 and TRBJ2-7; as DNA is missing, the TRBD1 call by TCRdb cannot be tested. The germline V gene encodes CDR1 LNHDA and CDR2 SQIVND (reference sequence). The CDR3 runs 14 residues. No DNA sequence is on record. CDR3 sequence reads: CASSPGQAFYEQYF. Variable domain in full (rest from reference TRBV19 and TRBJ2-7): DGGITQSPKYLFRKEGQNVTLSCEQNLNHDAMYWYRQDPGQGLRLIYYSQIVNDFQKGDIAEGYSVSREKKESFPLTVTSAQKNPTAFYLCASSPGQAFYEQYFGPGTRLTVT.

V is TRBV6-1 and J is TRBJ1-3. This CDR3 is 15 amino acids long. No DNA is recorded. Germline assignment: CDR1 MNHNS and CDR2 SASEGT. This CDR3 reads CASSEVGYSGNTIYF.

This sequence joins TRBV6-6 and TRBJ2-7. This CDR3 has 14 amino acids. Only the protein is on record. Germline CDR1 reads MNHNY; CDR2 reads SVGAGI (reference sequence). This chain's CDR3 is CASKTTGAPYEQYF.

The rearrangement joins TRBV5-4 to TRBJ1-4. Germline CDR1 SGHNT, CDR2 YYREEE (reference sequence). This CDR3 has 16 residues. The entry carries no DNA sequence. CDR3 in amino acids: CASSPGGLGDNEKLFF.

The CDR3: CASIMRAGTAQPQHF. The V call is TRBV6-6, the J call TRBJ1-5; as DNA is missing, the TRBD1 call by TCRdb cannot be tested. Germline-derived CDR1 and CDR2 are MNHNY and SVGAGI (reference sequence). This CDR3 has 15 residues. Only the protein sequence is given.

The CDR3 is CASSSQTGGLREKLFF. The chain couples TRBV28 to TRBJ1-4; TCRdb gives TRBD1 as the D gene, but with no DNA this cannot be confirmed. The CDR3 covers 16 residues. The DNA is not on file. Germline V lookup: CDR1 MDHEN, CDR2 SYDVKM.

Here the CDR3 reads CASSRLVVLEGYTF. The rearrangement uses TRBV5-6 and TRBJ1-2. CDR1 SGHDT and CDR2 YYEEEE come from the germline V gene. The CDR3 is 14 residues long. No DNA was logged.

The rearrangement links TRBV6-5 to TRBJ1-5; TCRdb's D gene call, TRBD1, goes unchecked for lack of DNA. Germline V gene data show CDR1 as MNHEY and CDR2 as SVGAGI. The CDR3 is 14 residues long. Only the protein is on record. The CDR3 is CASRRTGGNQPQHF.

The gene calls are TRBV7-9 and TRBJ1-3; no DNA is available, so the TRBD1 call from TCRdb remains unchecked. Germline V gene sequence: CDR1 SEHNR, CDR2 FQNEAQ (reference sequence). The CDR3 runs 15 residues. No nucleotide data were recorded. CDR3 protein: CASSLAGGFGNTIYF. The full variable domain, rest sourced from reference TRBV7-9 and TRBJ1-3, is DTGVSQNPRHKITKRGQNVTFRCDPISEHNRLYWYRQTLGQGPEFLTYFQNEAQLEKSRLLSDRFSAERPKGSFSTLEIQRTEQGDSAMYLCASSLAGGFGNTIYFGEGSWLTVV.